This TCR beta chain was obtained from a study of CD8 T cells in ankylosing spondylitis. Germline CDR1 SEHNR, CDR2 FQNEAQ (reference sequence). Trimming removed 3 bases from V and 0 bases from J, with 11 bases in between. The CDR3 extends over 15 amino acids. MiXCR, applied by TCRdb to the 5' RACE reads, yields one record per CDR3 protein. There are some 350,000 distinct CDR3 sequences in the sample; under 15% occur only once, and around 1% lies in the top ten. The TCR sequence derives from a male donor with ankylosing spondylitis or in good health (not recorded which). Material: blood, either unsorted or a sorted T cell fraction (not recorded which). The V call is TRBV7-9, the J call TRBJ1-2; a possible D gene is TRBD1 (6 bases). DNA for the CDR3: TGTGCCAGCAGCTTCGCGGACAGCTCTAACTATGGCTACACCTTC. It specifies CASSFADSSNYGYTF.